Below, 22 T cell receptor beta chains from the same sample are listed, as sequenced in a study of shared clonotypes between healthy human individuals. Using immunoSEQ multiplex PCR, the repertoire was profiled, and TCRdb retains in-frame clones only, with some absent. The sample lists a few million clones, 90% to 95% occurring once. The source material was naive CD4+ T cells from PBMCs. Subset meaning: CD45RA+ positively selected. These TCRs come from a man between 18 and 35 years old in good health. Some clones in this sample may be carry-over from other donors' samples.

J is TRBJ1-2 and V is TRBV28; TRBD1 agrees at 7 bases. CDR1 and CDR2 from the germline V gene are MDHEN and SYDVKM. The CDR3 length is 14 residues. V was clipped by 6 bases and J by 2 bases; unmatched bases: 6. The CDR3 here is CASRDREWNYGYTF. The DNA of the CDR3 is TGTGCCAGCAGAGACAGGGAGTGGAACTATGGCTACACCTTC.

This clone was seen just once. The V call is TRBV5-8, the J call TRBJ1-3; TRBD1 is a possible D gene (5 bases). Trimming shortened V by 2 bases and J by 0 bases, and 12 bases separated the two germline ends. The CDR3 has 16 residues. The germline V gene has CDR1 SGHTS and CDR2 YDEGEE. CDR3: CASSFRRGNSGNTIYF. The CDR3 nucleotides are TGTGCCAGCAGCTTTCGTAGGGGAAACTCTGGAAACACCATATATTTT.

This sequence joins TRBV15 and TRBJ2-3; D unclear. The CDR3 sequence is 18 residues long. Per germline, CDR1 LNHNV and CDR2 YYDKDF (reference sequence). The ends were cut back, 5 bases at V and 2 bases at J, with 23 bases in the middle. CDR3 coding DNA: TGTGCCACCAGCCTCCGTCCGATTACGCGACAAACCACAGATACGCAGTATTTT. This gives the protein CATSLRPITRQTTDTQYF.

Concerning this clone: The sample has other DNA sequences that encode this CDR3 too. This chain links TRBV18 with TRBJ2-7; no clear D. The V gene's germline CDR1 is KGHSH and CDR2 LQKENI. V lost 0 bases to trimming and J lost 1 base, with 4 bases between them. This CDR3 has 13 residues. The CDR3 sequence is CASSPPGSYEQYF. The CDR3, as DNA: TGTGCCAGCTCACCACCAGGATCCTACGAGCAGTACTTC.

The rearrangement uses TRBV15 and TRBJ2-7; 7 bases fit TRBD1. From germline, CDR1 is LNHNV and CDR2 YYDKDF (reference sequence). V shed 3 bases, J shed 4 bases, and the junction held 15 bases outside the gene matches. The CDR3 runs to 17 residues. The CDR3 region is CATSRATGPGVLYEQYF. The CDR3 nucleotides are TGTGCCACCAGCAGGGCGACAGGGCCCGGGGTTCTTTACGAGCAGTACTTC.

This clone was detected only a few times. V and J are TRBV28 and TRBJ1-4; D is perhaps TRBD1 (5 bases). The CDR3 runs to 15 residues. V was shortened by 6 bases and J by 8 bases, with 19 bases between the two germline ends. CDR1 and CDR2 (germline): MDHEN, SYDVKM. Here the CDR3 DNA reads TGTGCCAGCAGGTCCCCTGCGGGGGATGGGGAAAAACTGTTTTTT. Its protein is CASRSPAGDGEKLFF.

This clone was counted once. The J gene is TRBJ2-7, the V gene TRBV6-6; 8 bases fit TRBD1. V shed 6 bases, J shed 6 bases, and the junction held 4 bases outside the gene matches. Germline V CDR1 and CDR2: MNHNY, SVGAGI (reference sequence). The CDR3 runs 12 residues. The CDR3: CASRDRDGEQYF. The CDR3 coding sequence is TGTGCCAGCAGGGACAGGGATGGCGAGCAGTACTTC.

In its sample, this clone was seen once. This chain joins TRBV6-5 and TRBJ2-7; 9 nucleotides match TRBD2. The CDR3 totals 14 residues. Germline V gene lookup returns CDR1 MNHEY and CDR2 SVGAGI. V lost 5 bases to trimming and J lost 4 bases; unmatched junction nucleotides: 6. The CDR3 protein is CASSTTSGPYEQYF. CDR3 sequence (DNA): TGTGCCAGCAGTACAACTAGCGGGCCGTACGAGCAGTACTTC.

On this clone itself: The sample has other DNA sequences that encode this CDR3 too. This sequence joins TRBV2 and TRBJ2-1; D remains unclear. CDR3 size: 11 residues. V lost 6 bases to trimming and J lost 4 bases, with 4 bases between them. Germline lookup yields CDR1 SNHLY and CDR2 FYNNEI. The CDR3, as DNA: TGTGCCAGCAGCGTTTACAATGAGCAGTTCTTC. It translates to CASSVYNEQFF.

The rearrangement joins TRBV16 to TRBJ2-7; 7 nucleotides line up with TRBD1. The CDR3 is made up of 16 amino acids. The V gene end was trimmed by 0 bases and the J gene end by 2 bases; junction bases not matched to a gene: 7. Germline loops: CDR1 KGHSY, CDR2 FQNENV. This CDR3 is CASSQSMGQLPYEQYF. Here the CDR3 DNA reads TGTGCCAGCAGCCAATCGATGGGACAGCTACCCTACGAGCAGTACTTC.

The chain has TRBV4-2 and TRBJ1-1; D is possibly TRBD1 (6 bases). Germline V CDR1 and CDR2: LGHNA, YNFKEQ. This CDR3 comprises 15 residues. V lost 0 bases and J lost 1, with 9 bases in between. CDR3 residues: CASSQDGGANTEAFF. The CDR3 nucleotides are TGTGCCAGCAGCCAAGATGGGGGGGCGAACACTGAAGCTTTCTTT.

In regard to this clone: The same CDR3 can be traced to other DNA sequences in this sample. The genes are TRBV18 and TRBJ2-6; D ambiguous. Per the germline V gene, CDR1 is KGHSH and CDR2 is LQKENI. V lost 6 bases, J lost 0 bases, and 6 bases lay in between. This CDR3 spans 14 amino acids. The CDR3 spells CASSLSSGANVLTF. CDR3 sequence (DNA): TGTGCCAGCTCGCTTAGCTCTGGGGCCAACGTCCTGACTTTC.

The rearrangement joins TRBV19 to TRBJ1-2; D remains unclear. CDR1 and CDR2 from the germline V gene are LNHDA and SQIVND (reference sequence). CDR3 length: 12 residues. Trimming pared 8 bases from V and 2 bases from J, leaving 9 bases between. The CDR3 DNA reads TGTGCCAGTCGGTGGAGAAACTATGGCTACACCTTC. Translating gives CASRWRNYGYTF.

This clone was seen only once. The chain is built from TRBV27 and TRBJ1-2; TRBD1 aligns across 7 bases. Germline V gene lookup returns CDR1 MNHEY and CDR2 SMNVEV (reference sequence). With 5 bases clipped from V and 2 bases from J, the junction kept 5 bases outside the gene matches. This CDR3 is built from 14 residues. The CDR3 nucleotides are TGTGCCAGCAGTAAATCGGGACAGAACTATGGCTACACCTTC. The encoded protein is CASSKSGQNYGYTF.

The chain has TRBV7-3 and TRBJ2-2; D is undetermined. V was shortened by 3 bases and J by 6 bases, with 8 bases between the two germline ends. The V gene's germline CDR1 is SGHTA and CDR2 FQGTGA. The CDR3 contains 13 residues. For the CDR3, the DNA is TGTGCCAGCAGCTTCGTTCGTCCCGGGGAGCTGTTTTTT. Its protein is CASSFVRPGELFF.

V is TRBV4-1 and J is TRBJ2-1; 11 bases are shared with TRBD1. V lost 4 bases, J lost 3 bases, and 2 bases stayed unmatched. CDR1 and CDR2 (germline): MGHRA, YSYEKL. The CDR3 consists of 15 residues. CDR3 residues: CASSLGTGGYNEQFF. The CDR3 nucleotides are TGCGCCAGCAGCCTCGGGACAGGGGGCTACAATGAGCAGTTCTTC.

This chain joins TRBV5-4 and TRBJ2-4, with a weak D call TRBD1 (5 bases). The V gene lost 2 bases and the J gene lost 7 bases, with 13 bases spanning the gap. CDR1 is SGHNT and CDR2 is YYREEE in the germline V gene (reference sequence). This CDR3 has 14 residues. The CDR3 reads CASSFGRKGNIQYF. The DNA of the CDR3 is TGTGCCAGCAGCTTTGGTAGAAAGGGGAACATTCAGTACTTC.

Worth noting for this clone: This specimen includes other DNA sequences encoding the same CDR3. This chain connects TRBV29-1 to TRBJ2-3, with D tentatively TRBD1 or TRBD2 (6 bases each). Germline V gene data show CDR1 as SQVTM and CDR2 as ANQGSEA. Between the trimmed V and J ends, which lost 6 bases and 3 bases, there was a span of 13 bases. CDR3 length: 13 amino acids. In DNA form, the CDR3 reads TGCAGCGTCCGGGGGCGCTCAACAGATACGCAGTATTTT. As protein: CSVRGRSTDTQYF.

The CDR3 DNA sequence: TGCAGCGTTGAACGATTGGGACTAGAGGGGGGGGAGACCCAGTACTTC. It yields the protein CSVERLGLEGGETQYF. This chain joins TRBV29-1 and TRBJ2-5, with TRBD2 matching 8 bases. The CDR3 has 16 amino acids. Unmatched junction bases numbered 13, after V lost 2 bases and J lost 5 bases. The germline V gene encodes CDR1 SQVTM and CDR2 ANQGSEA.

The CDR3: CASSTDRDSNEKLFF. For the CDR3, the DNA is TGCGCCAGCAGCACAGACAGGGACAGTAATGAAAAACTGTTTTTT. V gene TRBV5-1 combines with J gene TRBJ1-4, with 7 bases that match TRBD1. CDR1 is SGHRS and CDR2 is YFSETQ in the germline V gene. The J segment lost 4 bases and the V segment lost 4 bases, leaving 7 bases of the junction unmatched. CDR3 length: 15 residues.

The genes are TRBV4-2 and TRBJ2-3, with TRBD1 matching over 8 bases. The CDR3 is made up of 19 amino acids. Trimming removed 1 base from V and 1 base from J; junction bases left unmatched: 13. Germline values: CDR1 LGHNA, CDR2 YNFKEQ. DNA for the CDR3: TGTGCCAGCAGCCAAGGACAGGGGTATCGGGTTTCTGGCACAGATACGCAGTATTTT. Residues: CASSQGQGYRVSGTDTQYF.

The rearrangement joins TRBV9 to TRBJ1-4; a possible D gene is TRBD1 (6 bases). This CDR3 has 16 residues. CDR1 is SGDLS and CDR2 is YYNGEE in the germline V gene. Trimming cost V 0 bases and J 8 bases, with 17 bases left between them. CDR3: CASSVAGQGIPEKLFF. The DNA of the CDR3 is TGTGCCAGCAGCGTAGCAGGTCAGGGGATTCCGGAAAAACTGTTTTTT.